A single sample is the source of the 27 T cell receptor beta chains below, sequenced in a study of T cell clonality in common variable immunodeficiency. Data came from immunoSEQ multiplex PCR; TCRdb stores just in-frame clones and leaves some out. Recorded here are 25,000 to 40,000 clones, none singletons. Sequences were obtained from peripheral blood mononuclear cells. The receptors were sampled from a person between 18 and 75 years old in good health.

Ten or more counts support this clone. Incomplete CDR3 DNA: TGTGCCAGCAGGGAATACCGGGACAGAGAAATACCC. Protein sequence: CASREYRDREIP. The whole CDR3 protein is CASREYRDREIPYTF. The chain carries TRBV2 and TRBJ1-2, with 7 nucleotides matching TRBD1. The read ends 3 residues early relative to the CDR3; the germline J gene fills the gap. The CDR3 length is 15 residues. Germline V CDR1 and CDR2: SNHLY, FYNNEI.

This clone was counted ten times or more. The observed sequence ends 3 residues before the CDR3 terminus, with the missing tail filled in from the germline J gene. V and J are TRBV6-2 or TRBV6-3 and TRBJ2-5; D gene unclear. The CDR3 sequence is 11 residues long. Germline V gene data show CDR1 as MNHEY and CDR2 as SVGEGT. Trimming took 7 bases from V and 4 from J, leaving 7 bases between them. CDR3 DNA (partial): TGTGCCAGCAACCGCGGAGAGACC. This encodes CASNRGET. The entire CDR3 protein is CASNRGETQYF.

Many counts were recorded for this clone. From the germline J gene comes the end of the CDR3, since the read stops 3 residues before it. V is TRBV2 and J is TRBJ2-3, with a tentative D call TRBD2 (5 bases). Trimming shortened V by 6 bases and J by 2 bases, and 15 bases separated the two germline ends. Germline V gives CDR1 SNHLY, CDR2 FYNNEI. The CDR3 extends over 15 amino acids. Partial CDR3 DNA: TGTGCCAGCAGCCCCGACTACACACTCACAGATACG. Translated: CASSPDYTLTDT. The entire CDR3 is CASSPDYTLTDTQYF.

This clone was picked up many times. The read terminates 3 residues before the CDR3 end, so the remaining end is supplied by the germline J gene. The chain links TRBV14 to TRBJ2-7, with D perhaps matching TRBD1 or TRBD2 (6 bases each). V gave up 5 bases and J gave up 1 base, with 12 bases separating them. CDR1 is SGHDN and CDR2 is FVKESK in the germline V gene. CDR3 size: 14 residues. CDR3 loop: CASSKGGLSYEQYF. The sequenced part of the CDR3 DNA is TGTGCCAGCAGCAAAGGGGGGCTATCCTACGAG.

This clone was seen ten or more times. Incomplete CDR3 DNA: TGTGCCAGCAGCCTCGGGGGGGGGAATCCTTATGGC. This encodes CASSLGGGNPYG. The whole CDR3 protein reads CASSLGGGNPYGYTF. The chain has TRBV5-4 and TRBJ1-2; possibly TRBD1 for D (5 bases). The observed sequence ends 3 residues before the CDR3 terminus, with the missing tail filled in from the germline J gene. V lost 4 bases, J lost 5 bases, and 18 bases lay in between. Germline CDR1 and CDR2: SGHNT and YYREEE (reference sequence). The CDR3 covers 15 residues.

This clone was counted many times. The missing CDR3 end, 3 residues past where the read stops, is filled in from the germline J gene. The rearrangement uses TRBV20-1 and TRBJ2-7; no clear D gene. V lost 3 bases to trimming and J lost 0 bases, with 9 bases between them. Looked up from germline, CDR1 is DFQATT and CDR2 is SNEGSKA (reference sequence). There are 13 residues in the CDR3. The sequenced part of the CDR3 DNA is TGCAGTGCTAGGTTACTTAGCTCCTACGAG. Translating it yields CSARLLSSYE. The complete CDR3 protein is CSARLLSSYEQYF.

This clone was detected ten times or more. The part of the CDR3 DNA that was read is TGTGCCAGCAGCCTTACAAGGCTGGATGGC. Protein product: CASSLTRLDG. The CDR3 reads in full as CASSLTRLDGYTF. V gene TRBV7-2 combines with J gene TRBJ1-2; D not certain. From the germline J gene comes the end of the CDR3, since the read stops 3 residues before it. Germline loops: CDR1 SGHTA, CDR2 FQGNSA. V was trimmed by 5 bases and J by 6 bases, leaving 13 bases between them. The CDR3 spans 13 residues.

In its sample, this clone was seen many times. The read stops 3 residues short of the end of the CDR3; the missing end is completed from the germline J gene. The chain is built from TRBV30 and TRBJ2-2, with a weak D call TRBD1 (6 bases). The CDR3 is 12 residues long. CDR1 is GTSNPN and CDR2 is SVGIG in the germline V gene (reference sequence). CDR3 DNA, as far as it was read: TGTGCCTGGGCAGGGACAAATGAAAAG. Translation: CAWAGTNEK. The CDR3 reads in full as CAWAGTNEKLFF.

As regards this clone: The read terminates 3 residues ahead of where the CDR3 ends, so the germline J gene completes it. The rearrangement uses TRBV7-9 and TRBJ1-2; D call uncertain. Germline V gives CDR1 SEHNR, CDR2 FQNEAQ (reference sequence). The CDR3 is 13 amino acids. CDR3 DNA (partial): TGTGCCAGCAGCTTAATGTCTAGTGTCACC. This codes for CASSLMSSVT. The CDR3 reads in full as CASSLMSSVTYTF.

In this sample, this clone turned up many times. The CDR3 is cut off 3 residues early in the read; its end comes from the germline J gene. V and J are TRBV5-1 and TRBJ2-5; perhaps TRBD2 as D (6 bases). V was clipped by 0 bases and J by 1 base, with 13 bases between them. This CDR3 has 16 residues. Germline assignment: CDR1 SGHRS and CDR2 YFSETQ. The DNA read from the CDR3 is TGCGCCAGCAGCTTGGGGATTCGGACTACCCAAGAGACC. Its translation is CASSLGIRTTQET. The full CDR3 reads CASSLGIRTTQETQYF.

Many counts were recorded for this clone. The read halts 3 residues ahead of the CDR3 end, with the missing end drawn from the germline J gene. V and J are TRBV6-2 or TRBV6-3 and TRBJ1-5; TRBD1 agrees at 7 bases. The CDR3 runs to 14 residues. The J segment lost 4 bases and the V segment lost 5 bases, leaving 5 bases of the junction unmatched. From germline, CDR1 is MNHEY and CDR2 SVGEGT. The chain's CDR3 is CASSGTARNQPQHF. The sequenced CDR3 bases are TGTGCCAGCAGTGGGACAGCCCGGAATCAGCCC.

This clone was counted ten times or more. The read falls 3 residues short of the CDR3 end, and the missing part is taken from the germline J gene. The rearrangement joins TRBV2 to TRBJ2-1, with TRBD1 matching 12 bases. This CDR3 spans 16 amino acids. Germline V gives CDR1 SNHLY, CDR2 FYNNEI. The trim removed 1 base at V and 4 bases at J, leaving 2 bases unmatched. CDR3 protein: CASSEGDRGQYNEQFF. CDR3 bases read: TGTGCCAGCAGTGAAGGGGACAGGGGGCAATACAATGAG.

This clone was found many times. The sequenced CDR3 bases are TGTGCCAGCAGCGCAGGGGTTGGGGAAAAA. This translates into CASSAGVGEK. The full-length CDR3 reads as CASSAGVGEKLFF. The chain has TRBV7-2 and TRBJ1-4, with D possibly matching TRBD1 (6 bases). The DNA ends 3 residues before the CDR3 does, and the rest of the CDR3 is filled in from the germline J gene. The V gene's germline CDR1 is SGHTA and CDR2 FQGNSA. V was clipped by 5 bases and J by 8 bases, with 12 bases between them. CDR3 length: 13 residues.

This clone was observed a few times. From the germline J gene comes the end of the CDR3, since the read stops 3 residues before it. The chain has TRBV10-2 and TRBJ2-7; 13 bases are a match to TRBD2. Germline V CDR1 and CDR2: WSHSY, SAAADI. The CDR3 contains 15 residues. J gave up 6 bases and V 6 bases, and 8 bases lay outside the gene matches. CDR3 DNA (partial): TGCGCCAGCAGAACTAGCGGGGGGGCACCTGGCGAG. The encoded protein is CASRTSGGAPGE. The entire CDR3 protein reads CASRTSGGAPGEQYF.

A few counts support this clone. CDR3 protein: CASSPQGEREVGDTYTF. CDR3 DNA (partial): TGTGCCAGCAGTCCCCAAGGGGAGCGGGAGGTAGGAGATACC. V usage is TRBV6-2 or TRBV6-3 and J usage is TRBJ1-2; a possible D gene is TRBD1 (5 bases). The CDR3 end lies 3 residues beyond the end of the read and is filled in from the germline J gene. Germline V CDR1 and CDR2: MNHEY, SVGEGT. The length of the CDR3 is 17 residues.

This clone was seen repeatedly, ten times or more. Sequencing ends 3 residues short of the CDR3 end; the germline J gene provides the rest. The chain joins TRBV11-2 to TRBJ2-7, with 7 positions matching TRBD2. This CDR3 spans 14 amino acids. The trim removed 4 bases at V and 0 bases at J, leaving 3 bases unmatched. From germline, CDR1 is SGHAT and CDR2 FQNNGV. CDR3 sequence: CASSSGGSSYEQYF. The CDR3 DNA, read in part, is TGTGCCAGCAGCTCCGGGGGGAGCTCCTACGAG.

This clone occurred many times. The read stops 3 residues short of the end of the CDR3; the missing end is completed from the germline J gene. The rearrangement links TRBV5-6 to TRBJ1-2, with 7 bases identical to TRBD1. The CDR3 contains 14 residues. From germline, CDR1 is SGHDT and CDR2 YYEEEE. Trimming took 0 bases from V and 2 from J; bases not matched to a gene: 1. This chain's CDR3 is CASSLATGNYGYTF. CDR3 bases read: TGTGCCAGCAGCTTGGCGACAGGGAACTATGGC.

This clone was seen at least ten times. Read sequence stops 3 residues before the CDR3 end, and the germline J gene provides the missing end. This rearrangement joins TRBV6-2 or TRBV6-3 to TRBJ2-3, with TRBD1 identical over 7 bases. The J segment lost 4 bases and the V segment lost 2 bases, leaving 12 bases of the junction unmatched. The CDR3 is 17 residues long. The germline V gene has CDR1 MNHEY and CDR2 SVGEGT. The part of the CDR3 DNA that was read is TGTGCCAGCAGTTACCCACTCGATTGGCAGGGGGCAGATACG. Translation: CASSYPLDWQGADT. The full CDR3 protein reads CASSYPLDWQGADTQYF.

This clone has ten or more counts. Other DNA sequences within the sample encode an identical CDR3. CDR3 protein: CASSVRGAYEQYF. The CDR3 DNA, read in part, is TGTGCCAGCAGTGTTAGAGGGGCCTACGAG. The chain carries TRBV2 and TRBJ2-7, with D perhaps TRBD1 or TRBD2 (5 bases each). The read ends 3 residues shy of where the CDR3 ends; the end is completed using the germline J gene. CDR1 and CDR2 (germline): SNHLY, FYNNEI. The ends were cut back, 4 bases at V and 2 bases at J, with 9 bases in the middle. The CDR3 totals 13 residues.

In this sample, this clone turned up many times. The read falls 3 residues short of the CDR3 end, and the missing part is taken from the germline J gene. In the same sample, other DNA sequences code for this CDR3. This rearrangement joins TRBV10-3 to TRBJ1-2; 8 nucleotides match TRBD1. CDR1 and CDR2 from the germline V gene are ENHRY and SYGVKD. J lost 0 bases, V lost 4 bases, and 7 bases had no gene match. The CDR3 has 16 residues. The CDR3 DNA, read in part, is TGTGCCATCAGTGGGCAGGGGGCGTTAACTAACTATGGC. Its translation: CAISGQGALTNYG. The CDR3 in its entirety is CAISGQGALTNYGYTF.

On this clone: A read error may explain this, as a much larger clone is one base away. Incomplete CDR3 DNA: TGTGCCAGCTCCCCGCGGGGGCGGTTTGGGGCCAACGTA. Translating it yields CASSPRGRFGANV. In full, the CDR3 is CASSPRGRFGANVLFF. This sequence joins TRBV18 and TRBJ1-4; possibly TRBD1 for D (6 bases). The CDR3 goes on 3 residues after the read ends, and that part is filled in from the germline J gene. The germline V gene has CDR1 KGHSH and CDR2 LQKENI. This CDR3 spans 16 amino acids.

This clone was counted ten times or more. The read terminates 3 residues ahead of where the CDR3 ends, so the germline J gene completes it. The chain uses TRBV7-6 and TRBJ2-1; D not resolved. Trimming took off 1 base at V and 6 bases at J, with 10 bases between the two ends. CDR1 SGHVS and CDR2 FNYEAQ come from the germline V gene. CDR3 size: 14 residues. The covered CDR3 bases are TGTGCCAGCAGCTTAGGACTCTTTGGCAATGAG. Its translation: CASSLGLFGNE. The whole CDR3 reads CASSLGLFGNEQFF.

In this sample, this clone turned up many times. The CDR3 is cut off 3 residues early in the read; its end comes from the germline J gene. V usage is TRBV20-1 and J usage is TRBJ1-2; TRBD1 matches at 7 bases. CDR3 length: 13 amino acids. The V gene's germline CDR1 is DFQATT and CDR2 SNEGSKA (reference sequence). The CDR3 protein is CSALGLGTASYTF. The sequenced part of the CDR3 DNA is TGCAGTGCTCTGGGCCTCGGGACAGCTAGC.

Ten or more counts support this clone. Relative to the germline gene, one junction end is altered; a read error may explain this. The read gets to within 3 residues of the CDR3 end, and the germline J gene fills in the rest. J is TRBJ2-3 and V is TRBV4-2; D gene uncertain. Germline V gene data show CDR1 as LGHNA and CDR2 as YNFKEQ. There are 14 residues in the CDR3. CDR3 DNA (partial): TGCGCCAGCAGCCAAGAAACACGCACAGATACG. This sequence encodes CASSQETRTDT. The CDR3 in full is CASSQETRTDTQYF.

This clone was counted at least ten times. Read data end 3 residues before the CDR3 end; the end is taken from the germline J gene. The rearrangement uses TRBV11-3 and TRBJ2-7; D is possibly TRBD1 (6 bases). Trimming removed 5 bases at V and 1 base at J, with 9 bases between. The length of the CDR3 is 13 residues. Looked up from germline, CDR1 is SGHNT and CDR2 is YENEEA. CDR3 protein: CASSQDRSYEQYF. CDR3 DNA (partial): TGTGCCAGCAGCCAGGACAGATCCTACGAG.

This clone was seen repeatedly, ten times or more. The read halts 3 residues ahead of the CDR3 end, with the missing end drawn from the germline J gene. The chain links TRBV7-9 to TRBJ2-7; 8 bases agree with TRBD1. The germline CDR1 and CDR2 sequences are SEHNR and FQNEAQ (reference sequence). The length of the CDR3 is 12 residues. Trimming cost V 7 bases and J 3 bases; bases outside gene matches: 2. The CDR3 here is CASKTGDYEQYF. The sequenced part of the CDR3 DNA is TGTGCCAGCAAGACAGGGGACTACGAG.

This clone has just a few counts. The CDR3 end lies 3 residues beyond the end of the read and is filled in from the germline J gene. V gene TRBV19 combines with J gene TRBJ2-2; tentative D call: TRBD1 (6 bases). Germline CDR1 reads LNHDA; CDR2 reads SQIVND (reference sequence). This CDR3 contains 14 residues. This CDR3 reads CASGYRVLNEKLFF. The CDR3 DNA, read in part, is TGTGCCAGTGGATACAGGGTCCTTAATGAAAAG.